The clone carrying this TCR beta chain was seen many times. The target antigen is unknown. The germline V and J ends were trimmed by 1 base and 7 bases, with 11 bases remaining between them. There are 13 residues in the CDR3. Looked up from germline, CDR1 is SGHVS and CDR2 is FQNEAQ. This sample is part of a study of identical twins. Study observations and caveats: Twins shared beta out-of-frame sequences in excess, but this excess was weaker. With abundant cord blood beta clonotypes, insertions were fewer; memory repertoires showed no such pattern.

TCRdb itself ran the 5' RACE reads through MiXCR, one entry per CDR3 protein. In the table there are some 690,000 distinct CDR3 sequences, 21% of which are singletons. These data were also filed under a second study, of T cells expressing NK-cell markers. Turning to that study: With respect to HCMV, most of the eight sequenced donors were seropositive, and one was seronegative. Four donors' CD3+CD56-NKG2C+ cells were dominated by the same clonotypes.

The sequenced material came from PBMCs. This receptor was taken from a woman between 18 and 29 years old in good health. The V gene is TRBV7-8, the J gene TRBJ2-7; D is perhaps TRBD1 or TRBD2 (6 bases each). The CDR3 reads CASSLGGASEQYF. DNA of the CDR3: TGTGCCAGCAGCTTAGGGGGGGCGAGTGAGCAGTACTTC.